This T cell receptor (beta chain) came from a study of post-analysis software for immune sequencing data. Background on the study: Several disease courses (relapsing-remitting, secondary progressive and progressive-relapsing) of multiple sclerosis were included. General observations from the study: Normalized Chao1 diversity was significantly lower in multiple sclerosis patients than in controls.

Unique-molecular-identifier-tagged TCR beta cDNA libraries were used. There were 1 to 10 million T cells, and around 460,000 cDNA molecules came from them. TCRdb itself ran the PCR reads through MiXCR, one entry per CDR3 protein. The sample holds about 400,000 distinct CDR3 sequences, around 33% seen once. In its sample, this clonotype was seen a few times. The antigen is not known. The sample taken for sequencing was blood. This TCR was sampled from a girl aged 10 to 17 with multiple sclerosis.

The CDR3 nucleotides read TGTGCCAGCAGTTATCAGGGGTTGCCCCGGGAGCAGTTCTTC. This gives the protein CASSYQGLPREQFF. V gene TRBV6-5 combines with J gene TRBJ2-1; TRBD1 might be the D (6 bases). This CDR3 is built from 14 residues. Germline V gene sequence: CDR1 MNHEY, CDR2 SVGAGI. Trimming took 3 bases from V and 10 from J, leaving 16 bases between them.